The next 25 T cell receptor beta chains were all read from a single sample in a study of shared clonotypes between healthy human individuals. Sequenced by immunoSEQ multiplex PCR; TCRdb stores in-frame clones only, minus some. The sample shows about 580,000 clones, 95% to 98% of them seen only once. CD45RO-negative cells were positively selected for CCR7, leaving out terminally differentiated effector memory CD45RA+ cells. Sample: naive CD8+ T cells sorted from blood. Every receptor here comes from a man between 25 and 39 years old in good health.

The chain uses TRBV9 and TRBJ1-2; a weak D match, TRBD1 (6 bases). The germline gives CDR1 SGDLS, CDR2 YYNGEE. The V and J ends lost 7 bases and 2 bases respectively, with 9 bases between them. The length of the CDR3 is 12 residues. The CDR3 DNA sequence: TGTGCCAGCGGGGGGCGAAACTATGGCTACACCTTC. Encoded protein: CASGGRNYGYTF.

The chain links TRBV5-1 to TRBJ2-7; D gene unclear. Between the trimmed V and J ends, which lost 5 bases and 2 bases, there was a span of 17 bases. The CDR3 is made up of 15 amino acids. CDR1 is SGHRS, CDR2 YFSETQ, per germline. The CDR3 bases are TGCGCCAGCAGTTCGCCCCTGTCTAGGCCCTACGAGCAGTACTTC. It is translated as CASSSPLSRPYEQYF.

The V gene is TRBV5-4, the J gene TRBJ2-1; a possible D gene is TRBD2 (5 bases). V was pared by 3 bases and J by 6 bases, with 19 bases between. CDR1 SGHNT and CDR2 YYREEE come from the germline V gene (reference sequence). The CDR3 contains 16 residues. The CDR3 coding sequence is TGTGCCAGCAGCTCACTAGACACCGATAATCTCAATGAGCAGTTCTTC. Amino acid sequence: CASSSLDTDNLNEQFF.

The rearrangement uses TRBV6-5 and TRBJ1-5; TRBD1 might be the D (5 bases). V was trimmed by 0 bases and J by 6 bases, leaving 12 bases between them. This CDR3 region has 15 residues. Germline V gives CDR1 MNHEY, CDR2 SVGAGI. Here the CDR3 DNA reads TGTGCCAGCAGTTACTCGAGAGGGGCGAGTCAGCCCCAGCATTTT. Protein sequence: CASSYSRGASQPQHF.

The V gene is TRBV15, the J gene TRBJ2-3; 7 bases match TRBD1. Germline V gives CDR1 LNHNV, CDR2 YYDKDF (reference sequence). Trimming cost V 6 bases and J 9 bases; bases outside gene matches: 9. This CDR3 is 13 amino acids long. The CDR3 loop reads CATRGAETGTQYF. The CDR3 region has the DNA TGTGCCACCAGGGGAGCGGAGACAGGGACGCAGTATTTT.

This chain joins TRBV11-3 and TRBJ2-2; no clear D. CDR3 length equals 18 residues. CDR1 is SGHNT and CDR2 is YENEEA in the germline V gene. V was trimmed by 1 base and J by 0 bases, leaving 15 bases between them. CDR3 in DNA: TGTGCCAGCAGCTTAGGCTCTTGGGATTACGCGAACACCGGGGAGCTGTTTTTT. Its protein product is CASSLGSWDYANTGELFF.

The CDR3 coding sequence is TGTGCCAGCCAGGGAGGTCGCTATCAGTACAATGAGCAGTTCTTC. This codes for CASQGGRYQYNEQFF. The chain couples TRBV28 to TRBJ2-1; a weak D match, TRBD2 (6 bases). Germline loops: CDR1 MDHEN, CDR2 SYDVKM. The CDR3 is made up of 15 amino acids. V was cut by 8 bases and J by 4 bases, with 18 bases left in between.

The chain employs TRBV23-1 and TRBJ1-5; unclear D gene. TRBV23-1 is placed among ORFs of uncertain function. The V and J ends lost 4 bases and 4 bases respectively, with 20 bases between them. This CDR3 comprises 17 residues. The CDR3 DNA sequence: TGCGCCAGCAGTCGCGAATGCTCTGGCAGTATTAATCAGCCCCAGCATTTT. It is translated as CASSRECSGSINQPQHF.

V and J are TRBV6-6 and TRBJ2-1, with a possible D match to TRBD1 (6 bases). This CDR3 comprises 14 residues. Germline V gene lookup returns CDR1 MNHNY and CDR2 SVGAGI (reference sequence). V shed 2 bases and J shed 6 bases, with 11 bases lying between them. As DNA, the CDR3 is TGTGCCAGCAGTTACACACAGGGTACCAATGAGCAGTTCTTC. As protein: CASSYTQGTNEQFF.

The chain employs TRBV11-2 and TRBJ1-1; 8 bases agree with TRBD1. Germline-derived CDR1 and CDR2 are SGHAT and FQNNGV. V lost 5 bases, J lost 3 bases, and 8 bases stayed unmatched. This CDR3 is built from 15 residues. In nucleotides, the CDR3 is TGTGCCAGCAGCCGACACAGGGGGGAGGACACTGAAGCTTTCTTT. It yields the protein CASSRHRGEDTEAFF.

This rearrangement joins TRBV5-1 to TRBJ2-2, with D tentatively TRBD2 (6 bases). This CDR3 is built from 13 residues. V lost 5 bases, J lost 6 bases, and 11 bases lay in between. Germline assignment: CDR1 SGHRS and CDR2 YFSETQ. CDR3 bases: TGCGCCAGCAGTGTCCTAGCGCCCGGGGAGCTGTTTTTT. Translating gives CASSVLAPGELFF.

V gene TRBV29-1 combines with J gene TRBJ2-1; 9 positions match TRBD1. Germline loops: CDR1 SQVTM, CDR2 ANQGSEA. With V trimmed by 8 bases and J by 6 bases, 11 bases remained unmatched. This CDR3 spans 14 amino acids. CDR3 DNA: TGCAGCTTCGCCCCGGGACAGGGTTTCAATGAGCAGTTCTTC. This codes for CSFAPGQGFNEQFF.

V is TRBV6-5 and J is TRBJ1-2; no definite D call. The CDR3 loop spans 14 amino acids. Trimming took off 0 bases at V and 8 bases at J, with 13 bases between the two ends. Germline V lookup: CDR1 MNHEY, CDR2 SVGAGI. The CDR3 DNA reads TGTGCCAGCAGTTACTCCAGTCGGCGGCGGGGCTACACCTTC. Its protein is CASSYSSRRRGYTF.

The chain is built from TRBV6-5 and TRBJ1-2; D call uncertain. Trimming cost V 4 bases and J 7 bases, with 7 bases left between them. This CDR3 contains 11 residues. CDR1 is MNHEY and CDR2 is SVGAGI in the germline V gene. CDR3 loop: CASSSLGGYTF. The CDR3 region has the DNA TGTGCCAGCAGTTCTTTAGGTGGCTACACCTTC.

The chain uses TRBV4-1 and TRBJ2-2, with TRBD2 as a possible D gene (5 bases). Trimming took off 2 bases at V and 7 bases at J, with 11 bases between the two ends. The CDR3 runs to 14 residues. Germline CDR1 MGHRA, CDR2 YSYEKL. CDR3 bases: TGCGCCAGCAGCCAAACCCGAACTAGCGGGGAGCTGTTTTTT. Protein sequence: CASSQTRTSGELFF.

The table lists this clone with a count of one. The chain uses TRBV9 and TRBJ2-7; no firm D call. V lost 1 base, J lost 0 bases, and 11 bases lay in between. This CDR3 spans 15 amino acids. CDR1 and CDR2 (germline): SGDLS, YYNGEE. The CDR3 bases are TGTGCCAGCAGCGTATCTGCCTTTTCCTCCTACGAGCAGTACTTC. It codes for CASSVSAFSSYEQYF. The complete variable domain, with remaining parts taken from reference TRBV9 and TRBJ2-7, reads DSGVTQTPKHLITATGQRVTLRCSPRSGDLSVYWYQQSLDQGLQFLIQYYNGEERAKGNILERFSAQQFPDLHSELNLSSLELGDSALYFCASSVSAFSSYEQYFGPGTRLTVT.

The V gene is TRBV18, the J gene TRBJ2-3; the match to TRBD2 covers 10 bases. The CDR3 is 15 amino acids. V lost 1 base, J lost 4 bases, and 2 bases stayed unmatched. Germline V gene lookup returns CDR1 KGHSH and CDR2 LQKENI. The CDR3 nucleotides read TGTGCCAGCTCACCACAAGCGGGAGGGGCAGATACGCAGTATTTT. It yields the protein CASSPQAGGADTQYF.

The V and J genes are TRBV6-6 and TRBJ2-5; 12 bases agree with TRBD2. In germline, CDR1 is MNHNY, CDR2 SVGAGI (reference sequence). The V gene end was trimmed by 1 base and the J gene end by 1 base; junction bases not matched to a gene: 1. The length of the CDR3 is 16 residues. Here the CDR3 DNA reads TGTGCCAGCAGTTACTGGACTAGCGGGACCCAAGAGACCCAGTACTTC. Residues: CASSYWTSGTQETQYF.

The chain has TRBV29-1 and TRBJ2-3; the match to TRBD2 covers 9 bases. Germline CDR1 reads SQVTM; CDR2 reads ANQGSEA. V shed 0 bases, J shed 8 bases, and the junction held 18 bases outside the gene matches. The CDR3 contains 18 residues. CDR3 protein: CSVEDPLGAGGPVVTQYF. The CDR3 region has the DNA TGCAGCGTTGAAGATCCTTTAGGTGCGGGAGGGCCGGTTGTTACGCAGTATTTT.

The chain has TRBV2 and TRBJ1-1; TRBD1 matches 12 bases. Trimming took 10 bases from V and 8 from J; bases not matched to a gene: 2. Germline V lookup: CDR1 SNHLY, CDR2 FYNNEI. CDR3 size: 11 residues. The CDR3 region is CATGTGGEAFF. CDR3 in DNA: TGTGCCACCGGGACAGGGGGCGAAGCTTTCTTT.

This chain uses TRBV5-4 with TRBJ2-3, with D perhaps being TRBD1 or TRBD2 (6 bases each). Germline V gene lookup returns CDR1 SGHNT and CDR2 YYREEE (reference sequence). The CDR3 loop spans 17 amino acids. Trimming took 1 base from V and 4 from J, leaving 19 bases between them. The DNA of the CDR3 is TGTGCCAGCAGCTTGCCGGAGGGGACACCTTCTCCAGATACGCAGTATTTT. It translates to CASSLPEGTPSPDTQYF.

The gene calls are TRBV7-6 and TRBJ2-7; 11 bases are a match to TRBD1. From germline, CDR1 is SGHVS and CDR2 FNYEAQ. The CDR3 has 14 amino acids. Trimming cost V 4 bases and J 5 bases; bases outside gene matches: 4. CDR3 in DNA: TGTGCCAGCAGCTCAGGACAGGGGGCGAACGAGCAGTACTTC. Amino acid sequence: CASSSGQGANEQYF.

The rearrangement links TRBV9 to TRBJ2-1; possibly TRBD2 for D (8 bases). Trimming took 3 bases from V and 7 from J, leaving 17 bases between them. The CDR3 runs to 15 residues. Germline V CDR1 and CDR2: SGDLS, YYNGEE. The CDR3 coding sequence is TGTGCCAGCAGCGAGCGGGAGAGGGGGCGAAATGAGCAGTTCTTC. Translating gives CASSERERGRNEQFF.

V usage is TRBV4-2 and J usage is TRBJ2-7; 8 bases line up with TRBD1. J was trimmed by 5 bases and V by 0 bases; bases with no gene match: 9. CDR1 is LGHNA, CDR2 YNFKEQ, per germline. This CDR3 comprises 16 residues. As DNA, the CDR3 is TGTGCCAGCAGCCAAGAAGGGCGGACAGGGATCAACGAGCAGTACTTC. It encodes CASSQEGRTGINEQYF.

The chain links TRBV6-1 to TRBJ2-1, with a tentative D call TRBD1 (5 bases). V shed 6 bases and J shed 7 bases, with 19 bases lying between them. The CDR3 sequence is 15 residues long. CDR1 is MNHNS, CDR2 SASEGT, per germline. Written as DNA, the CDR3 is TGTGCCAGCAGCAAATACAGGAATTCTCGGAATGAGCAGTTCTTC. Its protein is CASSKYRNSRNEQFF.